This TCR beta chain stems from a study of blood T cell repertoires in COVID-19. Study at large: Sources were T cells, B-cell-depleted T cells, or PBMCs; the material itself was cDNA or gDNA.

In the original analysis: Researchers report that nucleated cell counts were estimated from reference gene primer amplification. The repertoire was sequenced with immunoSEQ multiplex PCR; TCRdb's copy has only in-frame clones and lacks some. The V and J calls and clone size were taken over from that table, and D and trimming were inferred from the DNA. The sample yields about 250,000 clones, about 82% seen once. There are a few counts of this clone. V was shortened by 5 bases and J by 3 bases, with 14 bases between the two germline ends. This CDR3 has 14 amino acids. Per germline, CDR1 MGHRA and CDR2 YSYEKL. Those enrolled in Seattle joined during active infection and were followed longitudinally afterward.

The V call is TRBV4-1, the J call TRBJ2-7, with D maybe TRBD2 (7 bases). Material: peripheral blood. This clonotype originated in a man between 45 and 60 years old with COVID-19, enrolled during active disease. CDR3 sequence reads: CASSFRGAGYEQYF. The CDR3 region has the DNA TGCGCCAGCAGCTTCCGGGGGGCAGGCTACGAGCAGTACTTC.